The source of this T cell receptor beta chain is a study of blood T cell repertoires in COVID-19. Only in-frame clones appear in the TCRdb table, and some are missing; sequencing was by immunoSEQ multiplex PCR. The sample includes around 100,000 clones, just under 95% of them seen just once. The J segment lost 5 bases and the V segment lost 6 bases, leaving 4 bases of the junction unmatched. Germline lookup yields CDR1 MDHEN and CDR2 SYDVKM. This CDR3 has 12 residues. What was sequenced was peripheral blood. This TCR was sampled from a man between 70 and 80 years old with acute or convalescent COVID-19. V is TRBV28 and J is TRBJ2-7, with 7 bases that match TRBD2. DNA of the CDR3: TGTGCCAGCAGCCGACTAGCCCACGAGCAGTACTTC. Amino acid sequence: CASSRLAHEQYF.